This T cell receptor (beta chain) is drawn from a study of beta chain features in type 1 diabetes (dated by TCRdb to 2017 to 2018). About the investigation overall: Mean age, gender distribution, total cell number and subset yield did not differ between patients and healthy donors. A total of roughly 100 million sorted cells were examined across all samples, and a strong correlation was observed between cell number per subset and RNA yield. The study compared TCRB repertoires of sorted circulating CD4+ T cell subsets between recently diagnosed type 1 diabetes patients and matched healthy donors. Whereas all 30 or so donors provided naive and central memory subsets, regulatory and stem cell-like memory subsets were isolated from just 8 patients and about eight healthy donors.

This clone was seen only a few times. Its target antigen remains unknown. No base qualities exist here, and no much larger clone lies one base off it. The entire isolated RNA was reverse transcribed using the High Capacity cDNA Reverse Transcription Kit, and thus expressed TCRB transcripts were sequenced. Deep immunoSEQ sequencing was performed on naive, central memory and regulatory T cell samples, with an average of roughly 3.5 million total reads per sample. Sorted cells were lysed in RLT buffer, and RNA was extracted using DNase-treated RNeasy Micro or Mini kits according to cell number. To prevent cross-contamination, every cell subset was processed on its own, while patient and healthy donor samples were processed together. Using the immunoSEQ multiplex PCR, TCRB sequences were amplified from cDNA into 87-bp fragments spanning the CDR3 region. Sequencing of the amplicons was done on the Illumina HiSeq platform. Per the source publication's procedure: Synthetic template baselines were used to correct PCR bias computationally, reads within Hamming distance 2 were collapsed, and singletons that could not be merged were discarded. By aligning reads against IMGT, V, D and J genes, CDR3 length, and insertions or deletions at six rearrangement sites were assigned. Within each subset, clonotype counts were normalized to the number of sorted cells before true diversity and Gini coefficients were calculated with the tcR R package. Repertoire sharing was quantified using the overlap coefficient calculated on TCRB nucleotide sequences. As a proxy for the pre-selection repertoire, out-of-frame TCRB sequences from naive cells were analyzed. The table was pulled from immuneACCESS by TCRdb, which kept in-frame rearrangements only. Such tables lose some clones; where checked, under half of the loss comes from unresolved V genes, and the rest has no known cause. D and trimming come from the DNA, and the V and J calls and clone size come from that table. The sample data list 200,000 to 300,000 clones, and 20% of these were observed just once. The ten largest clones represent about 0.028% of the sample.

Summary of the overall study and its limitations: Shorter templates might be favored by PCR, yet because patient and control samples were amplified and corrected together, any such skew would affect both groups equally. HLA sub-analyses involved small numbers of individuals, so any influence of HLA type on TCRB rearrangement remained unresolved. Because cDNA was sequenced instead of genomic DNA, activated cells with high expression could be over-represented, although the groups did not differ in activation or CD3 levels. The naive, central memory and regulatory TCRB repertoires appeared to resemble one another more closely among patients than among healthy donors. Patients with type 1 diabetes made fewer insertions and deleted more nucleotides at VDJ recombination sites, implying thymic rearrangement abnormalities. Type 1 diabetes patients showed a moderate but significant shortening of TCRB CDR3 length in all four CD4+ subsets.

Each donor gave one peripheral blood draw, averaging approximately 0.12 L, which was collected into heparinised tubes. A BD FACSAria II and a panel including CD45RO, CCR7, CD25, CD127, CD95 and CD27 were used to sort naive, central memory, regulatory and stem cell-like memory CD4+ T cells. Every sorted population had a purity above 95%. PBMCs were isolated immediately by Lymphoprep density gradient centrifugation and stained directly without culture. To minimize batch effects, samples were stained and sorted in pairs, one healthy donor with one patient per experiment. The CDR3 goes from the cysteine to the phenylalanine over 15 residues. Just the 45-base CDR3 DNA is kept, in frame starting at base 1. V trim: 5 bases; J trim: 7 bases; unmatched bases: 9. Via the germline V gene (reference sequence), CDR1 is SEHNR and CDR2 FQNEAQ.

Material for sequencing was naive CD4+ T cells from blood. This specimen's cell subset or site label, interpreted: true naive CD4+ T cells. This clonotype was obtained from a woman aged 40 to 55 with type 1 diabetes. This sequence uses TRBV7-9 and TRBJ2-1, and 9 bases in between align with TRBD2. The CDR3 corresponds to CASSPPAGGPNEQFF. In nucleotides, the sequence is TGTGCCAGCAGCCCTCCCGCGGGAGGGCCTAATGAGCAGTTCTTC.